In this sample, the clone carrying this TCR beta chain turned up once. Sequencing used immunoSEQ multiplex PCR; TCRdb keeps in-frame clones, though not all of them. The data hold under 1,900,000 clones, with less than 99% observed a single time. The CDR3 has 13 residues. Trimming cost V 5 bases and J 3 bases; bases outside gene matches: 7. CDR1 SQVTM and CDR2 ANQGSEA come from the germline V gene. The data were taken from a study of shared clonotypes between healthy human individuals. The clonotype originates from a young man in good health. Sequenced input: naive CD4+ T cells sorted from blood. Regarding subset: CD45RA+ positively selected. The gene calls are TRBV29-1 and TRBJ2-7; TRBD1 aligns across 7 bases. The CDR3 protein is CSVKRGPDYEQYF. For the CDR3, the DNA is TGCAGCGTTAAGAGGGGGCCGGACTACGAGCAGTACTTC.